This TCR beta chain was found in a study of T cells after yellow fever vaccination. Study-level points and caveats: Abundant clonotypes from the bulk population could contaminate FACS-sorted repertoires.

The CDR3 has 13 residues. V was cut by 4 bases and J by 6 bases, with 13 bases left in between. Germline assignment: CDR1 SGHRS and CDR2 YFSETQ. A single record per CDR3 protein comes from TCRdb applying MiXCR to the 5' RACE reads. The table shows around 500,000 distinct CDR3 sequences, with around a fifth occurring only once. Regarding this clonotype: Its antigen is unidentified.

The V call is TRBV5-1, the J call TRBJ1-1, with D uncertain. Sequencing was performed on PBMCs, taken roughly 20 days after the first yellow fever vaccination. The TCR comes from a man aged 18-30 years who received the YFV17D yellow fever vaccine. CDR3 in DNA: TGCGCCAGCAGCGTTCTTGGGGTCTCTGAAGCTTTCTTT. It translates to CASSVLGVSEAFF.